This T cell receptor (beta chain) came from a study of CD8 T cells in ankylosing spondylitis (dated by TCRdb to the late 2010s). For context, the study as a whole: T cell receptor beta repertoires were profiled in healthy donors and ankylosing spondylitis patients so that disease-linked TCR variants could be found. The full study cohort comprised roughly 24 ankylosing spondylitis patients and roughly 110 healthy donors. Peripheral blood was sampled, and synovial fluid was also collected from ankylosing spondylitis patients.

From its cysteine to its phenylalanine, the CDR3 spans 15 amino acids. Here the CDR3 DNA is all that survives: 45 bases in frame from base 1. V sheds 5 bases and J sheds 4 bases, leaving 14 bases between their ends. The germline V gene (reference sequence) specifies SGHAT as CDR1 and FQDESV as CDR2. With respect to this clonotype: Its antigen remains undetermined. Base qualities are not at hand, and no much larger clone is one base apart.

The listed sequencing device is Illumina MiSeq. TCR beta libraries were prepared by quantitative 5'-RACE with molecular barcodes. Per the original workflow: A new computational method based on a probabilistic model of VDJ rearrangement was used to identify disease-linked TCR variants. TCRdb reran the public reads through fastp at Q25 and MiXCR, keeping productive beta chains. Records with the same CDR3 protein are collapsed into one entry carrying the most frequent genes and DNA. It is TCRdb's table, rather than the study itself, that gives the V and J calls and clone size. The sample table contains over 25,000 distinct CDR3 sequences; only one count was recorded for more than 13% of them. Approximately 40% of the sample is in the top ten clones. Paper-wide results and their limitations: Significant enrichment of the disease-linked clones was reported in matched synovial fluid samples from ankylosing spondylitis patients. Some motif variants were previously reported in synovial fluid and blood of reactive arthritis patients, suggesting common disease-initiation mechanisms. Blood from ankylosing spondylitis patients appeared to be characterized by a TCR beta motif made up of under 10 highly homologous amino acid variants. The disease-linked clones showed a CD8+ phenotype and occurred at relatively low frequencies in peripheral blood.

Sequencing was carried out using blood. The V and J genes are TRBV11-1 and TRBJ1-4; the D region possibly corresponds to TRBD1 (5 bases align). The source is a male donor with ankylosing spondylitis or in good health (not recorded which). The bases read TGTGCCAGCAGCCAAAGAGGGGACGGTAATGAAAAACTGTTTTTT. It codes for CASSQRGDGNEKLFF.